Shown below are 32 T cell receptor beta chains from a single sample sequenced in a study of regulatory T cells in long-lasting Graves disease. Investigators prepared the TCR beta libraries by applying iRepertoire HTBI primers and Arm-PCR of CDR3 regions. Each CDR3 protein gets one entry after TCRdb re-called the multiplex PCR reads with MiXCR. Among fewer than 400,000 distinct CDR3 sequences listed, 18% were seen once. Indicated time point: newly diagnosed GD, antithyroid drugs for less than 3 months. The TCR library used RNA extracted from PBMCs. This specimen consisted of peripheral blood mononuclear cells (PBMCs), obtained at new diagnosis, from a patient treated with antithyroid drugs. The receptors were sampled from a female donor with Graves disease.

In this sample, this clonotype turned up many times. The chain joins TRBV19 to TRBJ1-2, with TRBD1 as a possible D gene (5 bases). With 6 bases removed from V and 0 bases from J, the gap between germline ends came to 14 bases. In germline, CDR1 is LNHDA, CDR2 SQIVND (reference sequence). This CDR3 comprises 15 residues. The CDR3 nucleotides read TGTGCCAGTAGCCTATGGGACGGTTCTAACTATGGCTACACCTTC. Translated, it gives CASSLWDGSNYGYTF.

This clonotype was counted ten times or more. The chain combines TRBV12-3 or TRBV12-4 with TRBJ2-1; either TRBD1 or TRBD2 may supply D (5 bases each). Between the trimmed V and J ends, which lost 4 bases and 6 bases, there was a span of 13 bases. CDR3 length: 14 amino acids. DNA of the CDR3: TGTGCCAGCAGTTACGGGACCGCAAGCAATGAGCAGTTCTTC. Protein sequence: CASSYGTASNEQFF.

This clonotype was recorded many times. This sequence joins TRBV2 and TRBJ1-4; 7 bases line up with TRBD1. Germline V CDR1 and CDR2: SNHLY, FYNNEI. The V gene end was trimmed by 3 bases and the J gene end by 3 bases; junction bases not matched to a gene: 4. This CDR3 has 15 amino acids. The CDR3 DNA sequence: TGTGCCAGCAGTGATCTCGGGACAGCTAATGAAAAACTGTTTTTT. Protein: CASSDLGTANEKLFF.

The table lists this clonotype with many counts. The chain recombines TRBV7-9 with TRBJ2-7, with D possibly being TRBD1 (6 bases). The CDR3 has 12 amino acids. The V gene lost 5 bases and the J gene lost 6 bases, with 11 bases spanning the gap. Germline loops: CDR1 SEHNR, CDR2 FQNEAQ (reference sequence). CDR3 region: CASSAQGPEQYF. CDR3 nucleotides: TGTGCCAGCAGCGCACAGGGCCCCGAGCAGTACTTC.

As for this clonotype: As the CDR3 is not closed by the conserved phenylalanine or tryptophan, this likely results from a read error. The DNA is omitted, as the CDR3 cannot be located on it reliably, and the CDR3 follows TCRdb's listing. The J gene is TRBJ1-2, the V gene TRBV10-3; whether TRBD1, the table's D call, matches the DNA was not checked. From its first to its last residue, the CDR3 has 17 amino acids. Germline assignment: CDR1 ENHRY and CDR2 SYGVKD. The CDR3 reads CDISDLFPGTGTYGCTV.

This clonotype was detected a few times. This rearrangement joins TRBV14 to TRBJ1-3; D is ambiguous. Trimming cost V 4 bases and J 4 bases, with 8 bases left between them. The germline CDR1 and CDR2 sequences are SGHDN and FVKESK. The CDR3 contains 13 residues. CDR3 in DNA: TGTGCCAGCAGCCCGCCGACGGGAAACACCATATATTTT. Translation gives CASSPPTGNTIYF.

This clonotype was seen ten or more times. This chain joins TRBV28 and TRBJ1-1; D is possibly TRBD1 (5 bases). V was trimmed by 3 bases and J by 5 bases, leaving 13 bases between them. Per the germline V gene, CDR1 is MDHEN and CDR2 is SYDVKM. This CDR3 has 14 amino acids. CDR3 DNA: TGTGCCAGCAGTTTGGCAGGGCGTCAGACTGAAGCTTTCTTT. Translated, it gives CASSLAGRQTEAFF. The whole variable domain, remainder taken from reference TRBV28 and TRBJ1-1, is DVKVTQSSRYLVKRTGEKVFLECVQDMDHENMFWYRQDPGLGLRLIYFSYDVKMKEKGDIPEGYSVSREKKERFSLILESASTNQTSMYLCASSLAGRQTEAFFGQGTRLTVV.

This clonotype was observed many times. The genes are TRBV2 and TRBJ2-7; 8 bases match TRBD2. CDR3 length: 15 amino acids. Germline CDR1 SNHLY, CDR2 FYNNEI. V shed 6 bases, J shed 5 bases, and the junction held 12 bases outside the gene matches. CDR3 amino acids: CASSWEREIQDEQYF. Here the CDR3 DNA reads TGTGCCAGCAGCTGGGAGCGGGAGATTCAGGACGAGCAGTACTTC.

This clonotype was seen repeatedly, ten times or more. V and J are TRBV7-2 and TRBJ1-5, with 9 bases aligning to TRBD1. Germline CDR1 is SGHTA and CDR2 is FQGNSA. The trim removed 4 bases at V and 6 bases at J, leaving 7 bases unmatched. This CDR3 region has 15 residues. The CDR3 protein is CASSSTGGGGQPQHF. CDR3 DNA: TGTGCCAGCAGCTCGACAGGGGGGGGAGGTCAGCCCCAGCATTTT.

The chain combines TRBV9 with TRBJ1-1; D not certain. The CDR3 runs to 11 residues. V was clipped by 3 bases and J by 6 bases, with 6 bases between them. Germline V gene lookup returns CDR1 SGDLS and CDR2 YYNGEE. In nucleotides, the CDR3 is TGTGCCAGCAGCGGGAGGGCTGAAGCTTTCTTT. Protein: CASSGRAEAFF.

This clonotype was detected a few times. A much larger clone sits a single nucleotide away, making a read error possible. CDR3: CASSWGAENTEAFF. Written as DNA, the CDR3 is TGCGCCAGCAGCTGGGGGGCAGAGAACACTGAAGCTTTCTTT. V gene TRBV5-1 combines with J gene TRBJ1-1; TRBD1 is a possible D gene (6 bases). Trimming left V 3 bases short and J 1 base short, with 10 bases between. Germline CDR1 SGHRS, CDR2 YFSETQ. The CDR3 contains 14 residues.

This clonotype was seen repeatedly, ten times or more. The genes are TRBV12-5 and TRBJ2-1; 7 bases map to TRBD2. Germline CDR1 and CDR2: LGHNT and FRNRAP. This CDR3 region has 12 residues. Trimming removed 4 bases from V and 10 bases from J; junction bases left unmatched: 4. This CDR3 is CASGWAGREQFF. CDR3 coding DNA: TGTGCTAGTGGTTGGGCCGGGAGGGAGCAGTTCTTC.

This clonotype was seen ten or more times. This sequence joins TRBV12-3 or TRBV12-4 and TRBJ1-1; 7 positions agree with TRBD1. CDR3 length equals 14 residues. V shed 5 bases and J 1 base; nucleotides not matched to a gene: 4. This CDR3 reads CASSGQARNTEAFF. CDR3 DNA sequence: TGTGCCAGCAGTGGACAGGCGAGGAACACTGAAGCTTTCTTT.

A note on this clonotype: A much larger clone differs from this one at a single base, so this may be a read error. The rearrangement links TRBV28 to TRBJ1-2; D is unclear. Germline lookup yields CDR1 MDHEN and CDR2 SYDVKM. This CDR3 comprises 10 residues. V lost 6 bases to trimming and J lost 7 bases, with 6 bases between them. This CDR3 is CASRASGYTF. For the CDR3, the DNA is TGTGCCAGCAGAGCGAGTGGCTACACCTTC.

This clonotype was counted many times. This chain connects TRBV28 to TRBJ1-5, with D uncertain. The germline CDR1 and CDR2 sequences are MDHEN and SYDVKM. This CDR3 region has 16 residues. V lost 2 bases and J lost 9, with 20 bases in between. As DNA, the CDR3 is TGTGCCAGCAGTTTAATCGGAGGAGGGCCGGCGATGCCCCAGCATTTT. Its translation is CASSLIGGGPAMPQHF.

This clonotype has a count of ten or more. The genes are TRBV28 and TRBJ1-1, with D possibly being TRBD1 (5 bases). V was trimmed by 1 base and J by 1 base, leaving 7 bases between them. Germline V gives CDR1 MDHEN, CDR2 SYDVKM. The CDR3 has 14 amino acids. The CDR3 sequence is CASSLSGANTEAFF. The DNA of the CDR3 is TGTGCCAGCAGTTTATCCGGGGCGAACACTGAAGCTTTCTTT.

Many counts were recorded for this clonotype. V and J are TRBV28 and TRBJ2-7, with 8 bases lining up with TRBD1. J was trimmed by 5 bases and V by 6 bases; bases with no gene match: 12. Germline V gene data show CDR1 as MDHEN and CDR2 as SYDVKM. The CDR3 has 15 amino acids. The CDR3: CASSQSGQGSNEQYF. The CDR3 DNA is TGTGCCAGCAGCCAGTCTGGACAGGGATCCAACGAGCAGTACTTC.

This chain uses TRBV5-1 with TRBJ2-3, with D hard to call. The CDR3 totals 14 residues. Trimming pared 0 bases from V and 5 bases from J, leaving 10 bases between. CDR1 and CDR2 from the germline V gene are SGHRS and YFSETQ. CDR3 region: CASSLANRGDTQYF. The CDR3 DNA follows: TGCGCCAGCAGCTTGGCCAACCGCGGAGATACGCAGTATTTT. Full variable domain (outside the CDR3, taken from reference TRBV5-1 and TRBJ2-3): KAGVTQTPRYLIKTRGQQVTLSCSPISGHRSVSWYQQTPGQGLQFLFEYFSETQRNKGNFPGRFSGRQFSNSRSEMNVSTLELGDSALYLCASSLANRGDTQYFGPGTRLTVL.

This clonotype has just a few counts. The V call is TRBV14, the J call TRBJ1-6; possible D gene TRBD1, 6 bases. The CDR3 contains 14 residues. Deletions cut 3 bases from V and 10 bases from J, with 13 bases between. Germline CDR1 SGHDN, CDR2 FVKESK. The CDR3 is CASSHGGLGSPLHF. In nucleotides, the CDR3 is TGTGCCAGCAGCCACGGGGGGCTCGGATCACCCCTCCACTTT.

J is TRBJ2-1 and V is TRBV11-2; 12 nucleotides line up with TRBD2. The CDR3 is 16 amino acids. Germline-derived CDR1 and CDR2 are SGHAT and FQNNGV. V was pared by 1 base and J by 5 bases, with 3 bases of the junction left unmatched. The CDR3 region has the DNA TGTGCCAGCAGCTTAGGCGGACTAGCGGGACACAATGAGCAGTTCTTC. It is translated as CASSLGGLAGHNEQFF. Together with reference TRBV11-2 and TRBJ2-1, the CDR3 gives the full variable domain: EAGVAQSPRYKIIEKRQSVAFWCNPISGHATLYWYQQILGQGPKLLIQFQNNGVVDDSQLPKDRFSAERLKGVDSTLKIQPAKLEDSAVYLCASSLGGLAGHNEQFFGPGTRLTVL.

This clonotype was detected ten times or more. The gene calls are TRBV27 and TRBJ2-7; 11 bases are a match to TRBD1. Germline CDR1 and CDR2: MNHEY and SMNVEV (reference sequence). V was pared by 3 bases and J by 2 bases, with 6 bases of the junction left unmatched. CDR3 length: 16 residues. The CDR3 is CASSLAGTGGPYEQYF. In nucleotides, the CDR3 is TGTGCCAGCAGTTTGGCCGGGACAGGGGGACCCTACGAGCAGTACTTC.

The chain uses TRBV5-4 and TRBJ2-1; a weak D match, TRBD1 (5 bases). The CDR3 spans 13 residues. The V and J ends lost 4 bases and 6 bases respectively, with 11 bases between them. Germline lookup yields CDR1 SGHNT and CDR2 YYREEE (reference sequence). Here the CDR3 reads CASSPWTSNEQFF. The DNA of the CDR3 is TGTGCCAGCAGCCCGTGGACAAGCAATGAGCAGTTCTTC.

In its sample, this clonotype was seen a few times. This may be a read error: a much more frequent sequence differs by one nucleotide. The CDR3 DNA is TGTGCCAGCAGCCAGGGACAGTCTAATGAAAAACTGTTTTTT. This encodes CASSQGQSNEKLFF. This chain links TRBV7-9 with TRBJ1-4; TRBD1 matches at 7 bases. V lost 5 bases to trimming and J lost 3 bases; unmatched junction nucleotides: 3. The germline V gene encodes CDR1 SEHNR and CDR2 FQNEAQ (reference sequence). This CDR3 comprises 14 residues.

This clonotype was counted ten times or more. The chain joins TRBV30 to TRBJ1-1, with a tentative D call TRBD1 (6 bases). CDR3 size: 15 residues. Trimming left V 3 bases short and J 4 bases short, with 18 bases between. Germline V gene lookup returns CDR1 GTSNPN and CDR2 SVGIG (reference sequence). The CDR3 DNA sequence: TGTGCCTGGAGGTCGCGGGGGGCTTGGAGCACTGAAGCTTTCTTT. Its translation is CAWRSRGAWSTEAFF.

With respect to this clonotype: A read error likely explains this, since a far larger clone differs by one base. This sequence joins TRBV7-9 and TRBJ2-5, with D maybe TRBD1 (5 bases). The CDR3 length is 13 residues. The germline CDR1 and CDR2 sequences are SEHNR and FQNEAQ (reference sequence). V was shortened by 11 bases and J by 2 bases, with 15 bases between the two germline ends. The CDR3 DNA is TGTGCCGGCACCACCTACAGGCAAGAGACCCAGTACTTC. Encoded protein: CAGTTYRQETQYF.

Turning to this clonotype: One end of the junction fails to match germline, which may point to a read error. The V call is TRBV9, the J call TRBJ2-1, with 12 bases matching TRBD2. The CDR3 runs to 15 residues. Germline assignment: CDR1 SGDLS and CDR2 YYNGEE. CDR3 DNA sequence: TGCGCCAGCAGTGCCGGACTAGCGGGATTGTCTGAGCAGTTCTTC. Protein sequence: CASSAGLAGLSEQFF.

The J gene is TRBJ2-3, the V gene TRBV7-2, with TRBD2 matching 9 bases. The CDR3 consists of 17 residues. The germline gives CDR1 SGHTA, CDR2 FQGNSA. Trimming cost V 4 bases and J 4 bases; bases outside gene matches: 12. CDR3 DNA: TGTGCCAGCAGCTCCCCTCGGACTAGCGCTCTCGCAGATACGCAGTATTTT. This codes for CASSSPRTSALADTQYF.

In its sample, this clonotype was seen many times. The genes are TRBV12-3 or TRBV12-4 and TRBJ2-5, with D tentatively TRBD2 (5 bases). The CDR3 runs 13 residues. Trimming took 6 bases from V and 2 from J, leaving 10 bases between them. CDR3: CASRHGGQETQYF. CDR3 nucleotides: TGTGCCAGCAGGCATGGCGGGCAAGAGACCCAGTACTTC.

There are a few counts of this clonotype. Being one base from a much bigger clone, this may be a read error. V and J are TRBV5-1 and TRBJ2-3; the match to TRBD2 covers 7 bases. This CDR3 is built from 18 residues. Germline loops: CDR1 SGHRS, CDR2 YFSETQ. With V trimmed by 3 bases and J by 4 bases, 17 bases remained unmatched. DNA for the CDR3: TGCGCCAGCAGCTCAGGCTGGTCAGCGGGACGGGACCCAGATACGCAGTATTTT. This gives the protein CASSSGWSAGRDPDTQYF.

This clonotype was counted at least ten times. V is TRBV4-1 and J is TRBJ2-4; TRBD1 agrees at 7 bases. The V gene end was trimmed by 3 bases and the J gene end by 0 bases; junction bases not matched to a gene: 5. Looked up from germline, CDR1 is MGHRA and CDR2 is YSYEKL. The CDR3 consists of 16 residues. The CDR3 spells CASSQGQPLAKNIQYF. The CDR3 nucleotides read TGCGCCAGCAGCCAGGGACAGCCCTTAGCCAAAAACATTCAGTACTTC.

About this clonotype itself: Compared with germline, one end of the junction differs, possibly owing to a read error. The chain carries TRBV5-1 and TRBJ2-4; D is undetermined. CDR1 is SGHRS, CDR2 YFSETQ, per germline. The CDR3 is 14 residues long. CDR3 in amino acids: CASSLEGATNSQYF. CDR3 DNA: TGCGCCAGCAGCTTGGAAGGAGCAACAAACAGTCAGTACTTC.

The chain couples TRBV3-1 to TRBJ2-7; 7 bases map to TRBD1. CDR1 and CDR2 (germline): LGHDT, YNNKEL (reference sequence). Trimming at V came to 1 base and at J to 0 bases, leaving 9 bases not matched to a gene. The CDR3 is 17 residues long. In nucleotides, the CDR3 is TGTGCCAGCAGCCAAGTCCCAGGACAGGCGAGCTCCTACGAGCAGTACTTC. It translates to CASSQVPGQASSYEQYF.